These T cell receptor beta chains were read from a single sample in a study of CD8+ T cells in alopecia areata. This table comes from immunoSEQ multiplex PCR, and its TCRdb copy is limited to in-frame clones, with some not included. The sample contains fewer than 110,000 clones, around 86% of which appear only once. Specimen: CD8+ T cells sorted from blood, collected at week 34, from a patient treated with tofacitinib. The receptors stem from a human donor with alopecia areata. Each CDR3 is given with its conserved first and last residue. A D gene is named only where the DNA matches it firmly. Size is stated for part of the rows, as once, few or many counts, or as a class when the clone is expanded.

clone_size,v_call,j_call,d_call,cdr3_aa,cdr3_nt
NA,TRBV9,TRBJ2-3,TRBD2,CASSALAGVADTQYF,TGTGCCAGCAGCGCCCTAGCGGGAGTAGCGGATACGCAGTATTTT
few,TRBV7-9,TRBJ2-7,TRBD2,CASSPSGLASEQYF,TGTGCCAGCAGCCCCTCGGGACTAGCTTCCGAGCAGTACTTC
NA,TRBV4-1,TRBJ2-6,TRBD1,CASSQTGTSGANVLTF,TGCGCCAGCAGCCAGACAGGGACCTCTGGGGCCAACGTCCTGACTTTC
NA,TRBV2,TRBJ2-1,NA,CASSEAGDEQFF,TGTGCCAGCAGTGAAGCGGGGGATGAGCAGTTCTTC
NA,TRBV7-9,TRBJ2-2,NA,CASTPSDTRRTGELFF,TGTGCCAGCACCCCATCGGACACACGGAGAACCGGGGAGCTGTTTTTT
NA,TRBV11-3,TRBJ2-7,TRBD1,CASSPTKGAASEQYF,TGTGCCAGCAGCCCTACCAAGGGGGCAGCTAGCGAGCAGTACTTC
NA,TRBV27,TRBJ2-2,NA,CASSFGTSQELFF,TGTGCCAGCAGTTTCGGGACTTCTCAAGAGCTGTTTTTT
NA,TRBV7-6,TRBJ1-1,TRBD1,CASSLRGQGRFLDTEAFF,TGTGCCAGCAGCCTTAGGGGGCAGGGAAGGTTTCTGGACACTGAAGCTTTCTTT
NA,TRBV11-3,TRBJ2-1,TRBD2,CASSLDFGTSVYNEQFF,TGTGCCAGCAGCTTAGATTTCGGGACTAGCGTTTACAATGAGCAGTTCTTC
NA,TRBV7-6,TRBJ1-1,NA,CASSLRLGTNTEAFF,TGTGCCAGCAGCTTAAGGCTGGGGACGAACACTGAAGCTTTCTTT
NA,TRBV7-8,TRBJ2-3,TRBD2,CASSWLAGGILTDTQYF,TGTGCCAGCAGCTGGTTAGCGGGGGGGATTCTCACAGATACGCAGTATTTT
NA,TRBV7-9,TRBJ2-7,TRBD1,CASSLGQGYAYEQYF,TGTGCCAGCAGCTTGGGACAGGGGTATGCCTACGAGCAGTACTTC
once,TRBV25-1,TRBJ2-7,TRBD1,CASSELGTASYEQYF,TGTGCCAGCAGTGAACTCGGGACAGCTTCCTACGAGCAGTACTTC
NA,TRBV30,TRBJ2-4,NA,CAWSLGGESIQYF,TGTGCCTGGAGTCTCGGGGGCGAATCCATTCAGTACTTC
NA,TRBV27,TRBJ2-1,NA,CASSYVGYNEQFF,TGTGCCAGCAGCTACGTGGGGTACAATGAGCAGTTCTTC
NA,TRBV27,TRBJ1-5,TRBD1,CASSLTGTGNQPQHF,TGTGCCAGCAGTTTAACCGGGACAGGCAATCAGCCCCAGCATTTT
NA,TRBV30,TRBJ2-2,NA,CAWSGRTGELFF,TGTGCCTGGAGTGGGCGCACCGGGGAGCTGTTTTTT
few,TRBV7-9,TRBJ1-1,NA,CASSPPTVMNTEAFF,TGTGCCAGCAGCCCACCGACAGTTATGAACACTGAAGCTTTCTTT
NA,TRBV19,TRBJ2-5,NA,CASSTRQGREFGETQYF,TGTGCCAGTAGTACCCGCCAGGGCAGGGAATTTGGAGAGACCCAGTACTTC
NA,TRBV7-8,TRBJ2-7,NA,CASSSDSFTYEQYF,TGTGCCAGCAGCTCCGATTCTTTTACCTACGAGCAGTACTTC
NA,TRBV6-1,TRBJ1-3,NA,CASSDYEVASGNTIYF,TGTGCCAGCAGTGACTACGAGGTGGCCTCTGGAAACACCATATATTTT
NA,TRBV5-1,TRBJ2-3,NA,CASSLIPGNTDTQYF,TGCGCCAGCAGCTTGATTCCAGGGAACACAGATACGCAGTATTTT
NA,TRBV2,TRBJ1-1,NA,CATRGREAFF,TGTGCCACCCGGGGGCGGGAGGCTTTCTTT
NA,TRBV5-1,TRBJ2-7,NA,CASSAGDSPLEQYF,TGCGCCAGCAGCGCCGGGGACTCCCCCCTTGAGCAGTACTTC
NA,TRBV6-1,TRBJ2-2,NA,CASREGGGFTGELFF,TGTGCCAGCAGAGAGGGGGGCGGATTCACCGGGGAGCTGTTTTTT
NA,TRBV29-1,TRBJ2-5,TRBD1,CSVVWQGAQETQYF,TGCAGCGTTGTTTGGCAGGGGGCTCAGGAGACCCAGTACTTC
NA,TRBV27,TRBJ1-2,NA,CASSLSAHYGYTF,TGTGCCAGCAGTCTCTCCGCACACTATGGCTACACCTTC
few,TRBV2,TRBJ2-7,TRBD1,CASSDPGTGSYEQYF,TGTGCCAGCAGTGACCCAGGGACAGGGTCCTACGAGCAGTACTTC
NA,TRBV29-1,TRBJ2-1,NA,CSVEGDNEQFF,TGCAGCGTTGAAGGAGACAATGAGCAGTTCTTC
NA,TRBV2,TRBJ1-1,NA,CASSAGGMNTEAFF,TGTGCCAGCAGTGCCGGCGGAATGAACACTGAAGCTTTCTTT
NA,TRBV27,TRBJ2-7,TRBD1,CASSFTGASYEQYF,TGTGCCAGCAGTTTTACAGGGGCCTCCTACGAGCAGTACTTC
NA,TRBV7-9,TRBJ1-1,NA,CASSSQTAPNTEAFF,TGTGCCAGCAGCTCCCAGACGGCCCCGAACACTGAAGCTTTCTTT
NA,TRBV7-8,TRBJ2-2,NA,CASSQGAPIGELFF,TGTGCCAGCAGCCAGGGTGCGCCGATAGGGGAGCTGTTTTTT
NA,TRBV7-9,TRBJ1-1,TRBD1,CASSQGQGPVAFF,TGTGCCAGCAGCCAGGGACAGGGGCCTGTAGCTTTCTTT
NA,TRBV30,TRBJ1-5,NA,CAWSRTGMGQPQHF,TGTGCCTGGAGTCGGACCGGGATGGGGCAGCCCCAGCATTTT